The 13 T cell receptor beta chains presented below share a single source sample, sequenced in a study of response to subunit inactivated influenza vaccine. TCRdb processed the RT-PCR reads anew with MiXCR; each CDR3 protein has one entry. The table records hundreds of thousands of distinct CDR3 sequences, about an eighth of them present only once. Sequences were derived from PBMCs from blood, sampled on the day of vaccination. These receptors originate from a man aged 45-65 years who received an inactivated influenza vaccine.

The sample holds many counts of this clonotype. CDR3 coding DNA: TGCAGTCCAAGAAGAGGCACCTCTGGGCATGAGCAGTTCTTC. Translated, it gives CSPRRGTSGHEQFF. J is TRBJ2-1 and V is TRBV20-1; D not resolved. The CDR3 consists of 14 residues. V lost 8 bases to trimming and J lost 8 bases, with 22 bases between them. Germline V gene sequence: CDR1 DFQATT, CDR2 SNEGSKA (reference sequence).

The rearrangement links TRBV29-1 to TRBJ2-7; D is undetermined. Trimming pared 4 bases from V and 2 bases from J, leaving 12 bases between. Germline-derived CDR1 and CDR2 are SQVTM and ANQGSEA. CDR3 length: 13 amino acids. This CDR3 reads CSVVGRPTYEQYF. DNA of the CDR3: TGCAGCGTTGTGGGCAGGCCCACCTACGAGCAGTACTTC.

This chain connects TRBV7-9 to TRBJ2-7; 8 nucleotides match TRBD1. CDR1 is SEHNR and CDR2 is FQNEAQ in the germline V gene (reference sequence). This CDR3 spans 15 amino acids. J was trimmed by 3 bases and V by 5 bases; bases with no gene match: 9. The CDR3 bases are TGTGCCAGCAGCGAAGGGGGGACAGGTCTCTACGAGCAGTACTTC. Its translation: CASSEGGTGLYEQYF.

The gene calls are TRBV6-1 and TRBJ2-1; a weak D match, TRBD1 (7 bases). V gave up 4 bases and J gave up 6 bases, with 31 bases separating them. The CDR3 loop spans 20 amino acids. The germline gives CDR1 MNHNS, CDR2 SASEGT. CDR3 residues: CASSGPGDWLGRQGGNEQFF. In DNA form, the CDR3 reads TGTGCCAGCAGTGGCCCCGGGGATTGGCTCGGCCGACAGGGAGGCAATGAGCAGTTCTTC.

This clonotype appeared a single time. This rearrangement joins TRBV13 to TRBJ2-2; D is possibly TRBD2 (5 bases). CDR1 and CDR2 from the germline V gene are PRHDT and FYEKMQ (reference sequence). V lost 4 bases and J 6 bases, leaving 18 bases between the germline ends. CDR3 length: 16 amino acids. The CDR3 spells CASSSRDPSLPGELFF. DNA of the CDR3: TGTGCCAGCAGCTCCCGGGATCCCTCCCTCCCCGGGGAGCTGTTTTTT.

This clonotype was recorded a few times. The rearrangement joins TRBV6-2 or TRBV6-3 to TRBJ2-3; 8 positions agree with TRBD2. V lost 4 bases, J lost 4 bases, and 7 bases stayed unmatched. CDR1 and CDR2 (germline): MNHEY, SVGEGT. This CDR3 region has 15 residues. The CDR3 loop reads CASSSEREFPDTQYF. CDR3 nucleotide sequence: TGTGCCAGCAGTTCGGAGCGGGAGTTTCCAGATACGCAGTATTTT.

CDR3 nucleotide sequence: TGTGCCAGCAGCGAGGGCAGAGTAGGCAATCAGCCCCAGCATTTT. Amino acids: CASSEGRVGNQPQHF. The V gene is TRBV7-2, the J gene TRBJ1-5; D is unclear. CDR3 length: 15 residues. Germline V lookup: CDR1 SGHTA, CDR2 FQGNSA. Trimming pared 5 bases from V and 2 bases from J, leaving 13 bases between.

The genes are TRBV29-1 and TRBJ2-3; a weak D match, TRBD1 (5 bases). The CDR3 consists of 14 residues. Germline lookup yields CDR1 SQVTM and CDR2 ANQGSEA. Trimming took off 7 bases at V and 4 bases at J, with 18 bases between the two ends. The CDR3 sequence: CSAKAGYGADTQYF. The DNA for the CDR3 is TGCAGCGCCAAGGCAGGGTATGGGGCAGATACGCAGTATTTT.

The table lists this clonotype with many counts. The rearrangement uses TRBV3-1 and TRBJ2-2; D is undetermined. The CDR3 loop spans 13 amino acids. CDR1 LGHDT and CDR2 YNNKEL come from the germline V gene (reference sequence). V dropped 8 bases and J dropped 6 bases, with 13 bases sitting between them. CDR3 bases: TGTGCCAGCCGACCGCGGCGGTCCGGGGAGCTGTTTTTT. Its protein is CASRPRRSGELFF.

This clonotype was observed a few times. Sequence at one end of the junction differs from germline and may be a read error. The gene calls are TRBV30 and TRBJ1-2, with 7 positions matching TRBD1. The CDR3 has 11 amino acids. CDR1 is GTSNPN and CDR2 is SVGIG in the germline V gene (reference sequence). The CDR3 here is CACPRRGTVLF. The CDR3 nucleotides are TGTGCCTGCCCCCGGAGGGGGACAGTACTCTTC.

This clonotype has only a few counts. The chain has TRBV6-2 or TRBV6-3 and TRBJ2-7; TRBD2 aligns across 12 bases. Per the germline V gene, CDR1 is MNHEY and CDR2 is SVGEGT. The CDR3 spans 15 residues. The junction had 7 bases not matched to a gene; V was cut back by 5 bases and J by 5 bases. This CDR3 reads CASSTPTSGSDEQYF. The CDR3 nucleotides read TGTGCCAGCAGTACCCCGACTAGCGGGAGCGACGAGCAGTACTTC.

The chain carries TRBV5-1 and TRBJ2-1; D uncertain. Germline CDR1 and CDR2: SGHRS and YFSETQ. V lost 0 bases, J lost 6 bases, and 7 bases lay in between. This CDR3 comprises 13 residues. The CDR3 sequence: CASSLADGNEQFF. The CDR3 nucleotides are TGCGCCAGCAGCTTGGCCGACGGCAATGAGCAGTTCTTC.

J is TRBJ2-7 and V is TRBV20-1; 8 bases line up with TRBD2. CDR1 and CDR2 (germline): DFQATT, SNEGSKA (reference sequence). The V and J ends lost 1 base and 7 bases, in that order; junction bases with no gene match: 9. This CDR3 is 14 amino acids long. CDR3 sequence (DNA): TGCAGTGCTAGAGTGTCTAGCGGGCGGCGGGAGCAGTACTTC. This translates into CSARVSSGRREQYF.